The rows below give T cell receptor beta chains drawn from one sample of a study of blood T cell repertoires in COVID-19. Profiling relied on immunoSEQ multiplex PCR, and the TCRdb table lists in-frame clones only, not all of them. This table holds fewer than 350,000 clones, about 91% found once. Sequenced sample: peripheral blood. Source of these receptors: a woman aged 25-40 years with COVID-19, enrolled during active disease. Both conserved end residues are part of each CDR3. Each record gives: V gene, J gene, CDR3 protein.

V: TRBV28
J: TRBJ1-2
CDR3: CASSRGGTGGYGYTF

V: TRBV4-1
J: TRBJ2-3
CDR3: CASSQPGLAADTQYF

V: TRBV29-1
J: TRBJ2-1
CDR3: CSVQKGGNEQFF

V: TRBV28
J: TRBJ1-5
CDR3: CASRSDIRAWNQPQHF

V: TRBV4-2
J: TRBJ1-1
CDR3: CASSLRDSQNTEAFF

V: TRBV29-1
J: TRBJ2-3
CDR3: CSVRRWGQDLTDTQYF

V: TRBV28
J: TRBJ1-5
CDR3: CATRSISYYDQPQHF

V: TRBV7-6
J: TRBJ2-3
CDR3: CASSRTQGALPDTQYF

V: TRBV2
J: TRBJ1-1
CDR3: CASGGGATEAFF

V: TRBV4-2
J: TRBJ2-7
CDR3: CASSQGGTGVYEQYF

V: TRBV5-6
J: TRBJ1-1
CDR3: CASIRNRENTEAFF

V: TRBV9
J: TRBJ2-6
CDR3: CASSVGPSGVQANVLTF

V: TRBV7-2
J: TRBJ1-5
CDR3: CASSLQGASNQPQHF

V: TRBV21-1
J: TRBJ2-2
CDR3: CASSKGATYANTGELFF

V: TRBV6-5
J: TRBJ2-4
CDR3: CASSRRTGDENIQYF

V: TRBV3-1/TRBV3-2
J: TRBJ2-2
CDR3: CASSPSGGPGELFF

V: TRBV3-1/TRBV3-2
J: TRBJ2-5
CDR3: CASSQSPYQETQYF

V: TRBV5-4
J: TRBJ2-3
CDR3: CASSPSGGVGDTQYF

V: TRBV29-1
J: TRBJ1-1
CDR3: CSAAPGLGNTEAFF